Listed below are T cell receptor beta chains from one sample, sequenced in a study of Graves' ophthalmopathy and Graves' hyperthyroidism. TCRdb used MiXCR to reprocess the multiplex PCR reads, holding one entry per CDR3 protein. Of about 740,000 distinct CDR3 sequences in the sample, 35% to 50% were seen once. Sample: peripheral blood. Receptors originate from an adult man with Graves' ophthalmopathy. Each CDR3 is given with its conserved first and last residue. D genes are given only for firm matches. A clone size is listed for some rows: how often the clone was seen (once, few, many), or a class if it is expanded.

J gene: TRBJ1-2
clone size: few
D gene: NA
V gene: TRBV25-1
CDR3 protein: CASSLSTGPLDYGYTF
CDR3 DNA: TGTGCCAGCAGTCTTTCGACAGGCCCCCTTGACTATGGCTACACCTTC

J gene: TRBJ1-5
clone size: NA
D gene: NA
V gene: TRBV2
CDR3 protein: CASSEQQNSNQPQHF
CDR3 DNA: TGTGCCAGCAGTGAACAACAGAATAGCAATCAGCCCCAGCATTTT

J gene: TRBJ1-4
clone size: NA
D gene: TRBD1
V gene: TRBV29-1
CDR3 protein: CSVGQTGQSNEKLFF
CDR3 DNA: TGCAGCGTGGGACAGACGGGGCAATCTAATGAAAAACTGTTTTTT

J gene: TRBJ1-1
clone size: NA
D gene: TRBD1
V gene: TRBV5-4
CDR3 protein: CASSLEQGMNTEAFF
CDR3 DNA: TGTGCCAGCAGCCTAGAACAGGGGATGAACACTGAAGCTTTCTTT

J gene: TRBJ2-2
clone size: few
D gene: NA
V gene: TRBV25-1
CDR3 protein: CASSETVLGELFF
CDR3 DNA: TGTGCCAGCAGTGAAACAGTCCTGGGGGAGCTGTTTTTT

J gene: TRBJ1-5
clone size: NA
D gene: NA
V gene: TRBV20-1
CDR3 protein: CSAGENGPLQHF
CDR3 DNA: TGCAGTGCGGGGGAGAATGGGCCCCTCCAGCATTTT

J gene: TRBJ1-1
clone size: NA
D gene: NA
V gene: TRBV25-1
CDR3 protein: CASSLAVTEASF
CDR3 DNA: TGTGCCAGCAGTTTAGCGGTGACTGAAGCTTCCTTT

J gene: TRBJ1-5
clone size: NA
D gene: NA
V gene: TRBV24-1
CDR3 protein: CASSQSDGDQPQHF
CDR3 DNA: TGTGCCAGCAGCCAATCCGACGGGGATCAGCCCCAGCATTTT

J gene: TRBJ1-1
clone size: few
D gene: NA
V gene: TRBV29-1
CDR3 protein: CSVEDLARMNTEAFF
CDR3 DNA: TGCAGCGTTGAAGATCTGGCCCGGATGAACACTGAAGCTTTCTTT

J gene: TRBJ1-1
clone size: NA
D gene: TRBD1
V gene: TRBV10-2
CDR3 protein: CASSPTGTGGGTEAFF
CDR3 DNA: TGTGCCAGCTCACCAACCGGGACAGGAGGCGGCACTGAAGCTTTCTTT

J gene: TRBJ1-2
clone size: many
D gene: TRBD1
V gene: TRBV19
CDR3 protein: CASSMMGQGYYTF
CDR3 DNA: TGTGCCAGTAGTATGATGGGACAGGGATACTACACCTTC

J gene: TRBJ1-1
clone size: few
D gene: NA
V gene: TRBV5-6
CDR3 protein: CASSLFVRNTEAFF
CDR3 DNA: TGTGCCAGCAGCTTGTTTGTCCGGAACACTGAAGCTTTCTTT

J gene: TRBJ2-5
clone size: NA
D gene: TRBD1
V gene: TRBV5-6
CDR3 protein: CASSYPGTGQETQYF
CDR3 DNA: TGTGCCAGCAGCTACCCCGGGACAGGGCAGGAGACCCAGTACTTC

J gene: TRBJ2-5
clone size: NA
D gene: NA
V gene: TRBV10-3
CDR3 protein: CAISEGLLQETQYF
CDR3 DNA: TGTGCCATCAGTGAGGGACTACTCCAAGAGACCCAGTACTTC

J gene: TRBJ2-6
clone size: NA
D gene: NA
V gene: TRBV7-2
CDR3 protein: CASSLGVGEGTGANVLTF
CDR3 DNA: TGTGCCAGCAGCTTAGGTGTGGGGGAAGGGACTGGGGCCAACGTCCTGACTTTC

J gene: TRBJ1-1
clone size: many
D gene: NA
V gene: TRBV29-1
CDR3 protein: CSVEWVIGEAFF
CDR3 DNA: TGCAGCGTTGAATGGGTTATCGGTGAAGCTTTCTTT

J gene: TRBJ1-4
clone size: NA
D gene: TRBD1
V gene: TRBV20-1
CDR3 protein: CSARVPGQGNEKLFF
CDR3 DNA: TGCAGTGCTAGAGTCCCGGGACAGGGTAATGAAAAACTGTTTTTT